The clone carrying this T cell receptor (beta chain) appeared a single time. MiXCR, run by TCRdb on the reads, gives a single entry per CDR3 protein. The data show 200,000 to 300,000 distinct CDR3 sequences, with 9% to 15% seen just once and approximately 1.6% held by the top ten. This entry belongs to a study of T cell repertoires in cytomegalovirus infection. The CDR3 has 12 amino acids. Trimming cost V 2 bases and J 13 bases, with 11 bases left between them. Germline CDR1 is SEHNR and CDR2 is FQNEAQ (reference sequence). The sequenced sample was PBMCs. This TCR was recovered from a human donor in good health (CMV status not recorded). Some clones in this sample may be carry-over from other donors' samples. The rearrangement uses TRBV7-9 and TRBJ1-4; D is ambiguous. The CDR3 loop is CASSLITTRLFF. The DNA for the CDR3 is TGTGCCAGCAGCTTAATCACTACAAGACTGTTTTTT.